This T cell receptor (beta chain) is drawn from a study of beta chain features in type 1 diabetes (dated 2018 in TCRdb). In the study overall: Patients and healthy donors did not differ in mean age, gender distribution, total cell number or subset yield. In the study, TCRB repertoires of sorted circulating CD4+ T cell subsets from recently diagnosed type 1 diabetes patients were compared with those of matched healthy donors. Regulatory and stem cell-like memory subsets were obtained from only 8 patients and roughly eight healthy donors, while naive and central memory subsets were obtained from all 28 donors. A total of approximately 110,000,000 sorted cells were examined across all samples, and a strong correlation was observed between cell number per subset and RNA yield. The investigation overall reported the following: Because small numbers of individuals were included in the HLA sub-analyses, any influence of HLA type on TCRB rearrangement was left unresolved. Shorter templates might have been favored by PCR, but patient and control samples were amplified and corrected together, so both groups would have been affected equally by any skew. Sequencing cDNA rather than genomic DNA could over-represent highly expressing activated cells, although activation and CD3 levels did not differ between groups. Patients with type 1 diabetes made fewer insertions and deleted more nucleotides at VDJ recombination sites, implying thymic rearrangement abnormalities. The naive, central memory and regulatory TCRB repertoires appeared to resemble one another more closely among patients than among healthy donors. A moderate but significant shortening of TCRB CDR3 length was observed in type 1 diabetes patients in all four CD4+ subsets.

On this clone itself: There is no known antigen for this receptor. Base qualities were left out, and no much larger clone turns up one base away.

The entire isolated RNA was reverse transcribed using the High Capacity cDNA Reverse Transcription Kit, and thus expressed TCRB transcripts were sequenced. Deep immunoSEQ sequencing was performed on naive, central memory and regulatory T cell samples, with an average of approximately 3.9 million total reads per sample. Sorted cells were lysed in RLT buffer and RNA was extracted with DNase-treated RNeasy Micro or Mini kits, depending on cell number. Each cell subset was processed on its own to prevent cross-contamination, while patient and healthy donor samples were processed together. The immunoSEQ multiplex PCR was used to amplify TCRB sequences from cDNA, generating 87-bp fragments that spanned the CDR3 region. Sequencing of the amplicons was done on the Illumina HiSeq platform. As for how the authors treated the data: Synthetic template baselines were used to correct PCR bias computationally, reads within Hamming distance 2 were collapsed, and singletons that could not be merged were discarded. Reads were aligned against IMGT so that V, D and J genes, CDR3 length and insertions or deletions at six rearrangement sites could be assigned. Within each subset, clonotype counts were normalized to sorted cell number, after which true diversity and Gini coefficients were computed with the tcR R package. The overlap coefficient, calculated on TCRB nucleotide sequences, was used to quantify repertoire sharing. Out-of-frame TCRB sequences from naive cells were analyzed as a proxy for the pre-selection repertoire. TCRdb retrieved this table from immuneACCESS and kept in-frame rearrangements only. Not all clones are present; in checked studies, unresolved V genes account for under half, and no reason is known for the remainder. V and J calls and clone size come straight from that table; D and trimming were deduced from the DNA. The sample has about 660,000 clones on record, around 15% of them singletons. Clones ranked in the top ten supply 0.03% to 0.045% of the sample.

Each donor gave one peripheral blood draw, around 100 mL on average, collected into heparinised tubes. A BD FACSAria II was used to sort naive, central memory, regulatory and stem cell-like memory CD4+ T cells with a panel that included CD45RO, CCR7, CD25, CD127, CD95 and CD27. Every sorted population had a purity above 98%. PBMCs were isolated immediately by Lymphoprep density gradient centrifugation and stained directly without culture. To minimize batch effects, samples were stained and sorted in pairs, one healthy donor with one patient per experiment. V is reduced by 1 base and J by 2 bases, leaving a spacing of 8 bases between them. The CDR3 goes from the cysteine to the phenylalanine over 15 residues. Here the CDR3 DNA is all that survives: 45 bases in frame from base 1. CDR1 and CDR2, per the germline V gene (reference sequence), are SEHNR and FQNEAQ.

The specimen sequenced was naive CD4+ T cells from blood. This sample's cell subset or site label indicates: true naive CD4+ T cells. The receptor's source is a man between 18 and 35 years old with type 1 diabetes. The chain uses TRBV7-9 and TRBJ2-2; the D region possibly corresponds to TRBD2 (6 bases align). This receptor has the CDR3 CASSLVGLNTGELFF. The DNA sequence is as follows: TGTGCCAGCAGCTTAGTGGGACTTAACACCGGGGAGCTGTTTTTT. Extended through the reference TRBV7-9 and TRBJ2-2 proteins, this CDR3 yields the full variable domain: DTGVSQNPRHKITKRGQNVTFRCDPISEHNRLYWYRQTLGQGPEFLTYFQNEAQLEKSRLLSDRFSAERPKGSFSTLEIQRTEQGDSAMYLCASSLVGLNTGELFFGEGSRLTVL.